This T cell receptor (beta chain) was found in a study of shared clonotypes between healthy human individuals. Naive CD8 cells comprised CD45RO-negative, CCR7-positively selected cells, excluding terminally differentiated effector memory CD45RA+ cells. Per the study methods: With immunoSEQ giving junction-only sequences and no quality scores, filtering differed. Assay used: immunoSEQ multiplex PCR; TCRdb lists only in-frame clones, some missing. From that table come the V and J calls and clone size; the DNA was used to work out D and trimming. Counted here are millions of clones, roughly 91% occurring once; the ten biggest clones make up 1.5% to 2%. Per the germline V gene, CDR1 is SEHNR and CDR2 is FQNEAQ (reference sequence). Trimming pared 2 bases from V and 5 bases from J, leaving 6 bases between. The CDR3 totals 12 residues.

The J gene is TRBJ1-1, the V gene TRBV7-9; D not resolved. The sequenced sample was naive CD8+ T cells from PBMCs. The sequence was obtained from a man between 18 and 35 years old in good health. Some clones in this sample may be carry-over from other donors' samples. CDR3 residues: CASSLKRTEAFF. The CDR3 coding sequence is TGTGCCAGCAGCTTAAAAAGGACTGAAGCTTTCTTT.